This passage covers 19 T cell receptor beta chains from one sample sequenced in a study of CD8+ T cells in alopecia areata. Sequencing templates came from extracted RNA that was reverse transcribed into cDNA. This table comes from immunoSEQ multiplex PCR, and its TCRdb copy is limited to in-frame clones, with some not included. The data contain 90,000 to 100,000 clones, 41% of them seen just once; the ten biggest clones take up 1% to 1.5%. The specimen was CD4+ T cells sorted from blood. These receptors came from a human donor with alopecia areata.

V is TRBV7-2 and J is TRBJ2-1; D is perhaps TRBD2 (6 bases). The germline V gene encodes CDR1 SGHTA and CDR2 FQGNSA. Trimming stripped 5 bases from V and 7 bases from J, with 18 bases between. The CDR3 contains 15 residues. Here the CDR3 DNA reads TGTGCCAGCAGCCGAACCGGAGGGCCTAGGAATGAGCAGTTCTTC. Translated: CASSRTGGPRNEQFF.

V usage is TRBV6-5 and J usage is TRBJ2-1, with 7 bases lining up with TRBD2. This CDR3 is 16 amino acids long. From germline, CDR1 is MNHEY and CDR2 SVGAGI. J lost 2 bases, V lost 4 bases, and 8 bases had no gene match. Here the CDR3 DNA reads TGTGCCAGCAGTTCTCAAGCGGGACTGGCCTACAATGAGCAGTTCTTC. Amino acid sequence: CASSSQAGLAYNEQFF.

This clone was seen a handful of times. The chain combines TRBV27 with TRBJ2-1; no firm D call. The CDR3 loop spans 14 amino acids. V lost 8 bases and J 4 bases, leaving 15 bases between the germline ends. Germline loops: CDR1 MNHEY, CDR2 SMNVEV (reference sequence). The CDR3 DNA reads as TGTGCCAGCGCGCGATTTGGGCGGTACAATGAGCAGTTCTTC. Translation: CASARFGRYNEQFF.

The V and J genes are TRBV5-4 and TRBJ1-2, with TRBD1 as a possible D gene (5 bases). Germline V lookup: CDR1 SGHNT, CDR2 YYREEE (reference sequence). Trimming cost V 0 bases and J 8 bases, with 11 bases left between them. The CDR3 runs to 13 residues. CDR3 DNA sequence: TGTGCCAGCAGCTTGGTTGGGACCGCGGGCTACACCTTC. This gives the protein CASSLVGTAGYTF.

The chain joins TRBV5-4 to TRBJ2-1; D unresolved. Germline lookup yields CDR1 SGHNT and CDR2 YYREEE (reference sequence). Deletions cut 0 bases from V and 5 bases from J, with 6 bases between. The CDR3 is 13 amino acids. The CDR3 reads CASSLDRDNEQFF. CDR3 nucleotide sequence: TGTGCCAGCAGCTTGGACCGCGACAATGAGCAGTTCTTC.

This clone is a singleton in its sample. The rearrangement uses TRBV30 and TRBJ2-7; no definite D call. CDR1 is GTSNPN and CDR2 is SVGIG in the germline V gene (reference sequence). The CDR3 runs to 11 residues. Trimming shortened V by 1 base and J by 6 bases, and 7 bases separated the two germline ends. CDR3 nucleotides: TGTGCCTGGAGTGAAGGCGGCGAGCAGTACTTC. It translates to CAWSEGGEQYF.

CDR3 in DNA: TGCGCCAGCAGCTCCGATATCGGGGTGCCCACAGATACGCAGTATTTT. Protein: CASSSDIGVPTDTQYF. The V gene is TRBV5-1, the J gene TRBJ2-3, with D perhaps TRBD2 (5 bases). Trimming removed 3 bases from V and 2 bases from J, with 16 bases in between. CDR3 size: 16 residues. In germline, CDR1 is SGHRS, CDR2 YFSETQ.

This clone was observed a few times. The V gene is TRBV4-1, the J gene TRBJ2-1; D may be TRBD1 (6 bases). This CDR3 spans 17 amino acids. Trimming removed 1 base at V and 4 bases at J, with 17 bases between. Germline V gene sequence: CDR1 MGHRA, CDR2 YSYEKL. The chain's CDR3 is CASSQGARGTRYNEQFF. CDR3 nucleotide sequence: TGCGCCAGCAGCCAAGGCGCTAGGGGGACCCGTTACAATGAGCAGTTCTTC.

The V and J genes are TRBV7-9 and TRBJ1-5; D remains ambiguous. This CDR3 has 15 amino acids. CDR1 is SEHNR, CDR2 FQNEAQ, per germline (reference sequence). V gave up 1 base and J gave up 2 bases, with 9 bases separating them. The CDR3 is CASSLDGGRNQPQHF. Written as DNA, the CDR3 is TGTGCCAGCAGCTTAGATGGCGGCCGCAATCAGCCCCAGCATTTT.

The V call is TRBV29-1, the J call TRBJ2-2; D is perhaps TRBD1 (6 bases). Germline V gene lookup returns CDR1 SQVTM and CDR2 ANQGSEA. The CDR3 consists of 14 residues. Trimming pared 4 bases from V and 6 bases from J, leaving 15 bases between. The CDR3 reads CSVGAGEFAGELFF. The CDR3 DNA reads as TGCAGCGTTGGGGCAGGGGAATTTGCCGGGGAGCTGTTTTTT.

This clone was seen a few times. The J gene is TRBJ2-1, the V gene TRBV12-5; 12 bases line up with TRBD1. J was trimmed by 9 bases and V by 0 bases; bases with no gene match: 6. The CDR3 covers 16 residues. Per germline, CDR1 LGHNT and CDR2 FRNRAP. CDR3 amino acids: CASGLVLGQGAGEQFF. As DNA, the CDR3 is TGTGCTAGTGGTTTGGTATTGGGACAGGGGGCTGGTGAGCAGTTCTTC. Filled out from reference TRBV12-5 and TRBJ2-1, the complete variable domain reads DARVTQTPRHKVTEMGQEVTMRCQPILGHNTVFWYRQTMMQGLELLAYFRNRAPLDDSGMPKDRFSAEMPDATLATLKIQPSEPRDSAVYFCASGLVLGQGAGEQFFGPGTRLTVL.

DNA of the CDR3: TGTGCCAGTGGACGAAGAGAGGGGGGCCAAGCCAAAAACATTCAGTACTTC. Its translation: CASGRREGGQAKNIQYF. The chain recombines TRBV19 with TRBJ2-4; D may be TRBD1 or TRBD2 (6 bases each). The V gene lost 8 bases and the J gene lost 0 bases, with 20 bases spanning the gap. CDR1 is LNHDA and CDR2 is SQIVND in the germline V gene (reference sequence). CDR3 length equals 17 residues.

The chain combines TRBV21-1 with TRBJ2-5; the table names TRBD2, a call not compared with the DNA. TRBV21-1 corresponds to a pseudogene. The CDR3 length is 15 residues. The CDR3 region is CASSNRTRHSETQYF. For the CDR3, the DNA is TGTGCCAGCAGCAACAGGACTAGACATTCGGAGACCCAGTACTTC.

CDR3 sequence: CASRGQETQYF. DNA of the CDR3: TGTGCCAGCAGAGGCCAGGAGACCCAGTACTTC. The V gene is TRBV6-5, the J gene TRBJ2-5, with D unresolved. V gave up 6 bases and J gave up 5 bases, with 7 bases separating them. There are 11 residues in the CDR3. Germline-derived CDR1 and CDR2 are MNHEY and SVGAGI.

The chain is built from TRBV4-3 and TRBJ2-7, with D perhaps TRBD1 (6 bases). The CDR3 loop spans 16 amino acids. V was clipped by 4 bases and J by 2 bases, with 18 bases between them. Germline CDR1 LGHNA, CDR2 YSLEER. DNA of the CDR3: TGCGCCAGCAGCCCGGTGGAAGGCAGGGGCACCTACGAGCAGTACTTC. Translated: CASSPVEGRGTYEQYF.

This rearrangement joins TRBV9 to TRBJ2-1; 10 bases are shared with TRBD2. CDR1 and CDR2 from the germline V gene are SGDLS and YYNGEE. This CDR3 has 15 amino acids. V lost 0 bases and J lost 8; bases outside the gene matches: 5. Here the CDR3 reads CASSVAAGGPYEQFF. CDR3 bases: TGTGCCAGCAGCGTAGCAGCGGGGGGGCCCTATGAGCAGTTCTTC. Combining the CDR3 with reference TRBV9 and TRBJ2-1 gives the whole variable domain DSGVTQTPKHLITATGQRVTLRCSPRSGDLSVYWYQQSLDQGLQFLIQYYNGEERAKGNILERFSAQQFPDLHSELNLSSLELGDSALYFCASSVAAGGPYEQFFGPGTRLTVL.

This clone was counted a few times. V is TRBV7-2 and J is TRBJ2-5, with D possibly matching TRBD1 (5 bases). The CDR3 has 14 residues. Germline V lookup: CDR1 SGHTA, CDR2 FQGNSA. The V end lost 0 bases, the J end lost 5 bases, and 10 bases lay between the germline ends. The CDR3, as DNA: TGTGCCAGCAGCTTAGCCTCCAGGGCCGAGACCCAGTACTTC. Its protein product is CASSLASRAETQYF.

The rearrangement links TRBV2 to TRBJ2-3; 9 bases are shared with TRBD2. The CDR3 covers 15 residues. The J segment lost 6 bases and the V segment lost 6 bases, leaving 10 bases of the junction unmatched. Germline CDR1 and CDR2: SNHLY and FYNNEI. CDR3 nucleotides: TGTGCCAGCAGCGTTAGCGGGAGCCCTTCGGATACGCAGTATTTT. Residues: CASSVSGSPSDTQYF.

The chain recombines TRBV9 with TRBJ2-2; unclear D gene. The ends were cut back, 0 bases at V and 1 base at J, with 7 bases in the middle. CDR1 is SGDLS, CDR2 YYNGEE, per germline. The CDR3 is made up of 15 amino acids. CDR3 in amino acids: CASSVARLNTGELFF. The CDR3 nucleotides read TGTGCCAGCAGCGTAGCCAGATTGAACACCGGGGAGCTGTTTTTT.